The present entry profiles one T cell receptor (beta chain) with its context. Its specificity is unknown. Measured with immunoSEQ multiplex PCR; TCRdb has only the in-frame clones, and not every one. The sample carries around 13,000 clones, roughly 82% recorded once. This entry is derived from a study of PD-1 blockade in classical Hodgkin lymphoma. Study-level information: Patients had nivolumab dosed at 3 mg/kg, delivered intravenously every 2 weeks. Study observations and caveats: Diversity similar to that of newly diagnosed patients was seen at baseline in complete responders. In CD4+ cells, TCR diversity went up significantly by C4D1, but in CD8+ cells it did not.

Relapses following autologous stem cell transplantation were seen in all patients, with brentuximab vedotin exposure varying. When best responses were assessed, they were complete response, partial response or progressive disease. The clonotype originates from a human donor with classical Hodgkin lymphoma. The sample in question was peripheral blood mononuclear cells (PBMCs), obtained at baseline.

The CDR3 here is CASSLNSGSANYGYTF. DNA for the CDR3: TGTGCCAGCAGCTTAAATAGTGGGTCAGCTAACTATGGCTACACCTTC. The chain is built from TRBV11-2 and TRBJ1-2; D is uncertain. The V and J ends lost 2 bases and 0 bases respectively, with 13 bases between them. CDR3 size: 16 residues. Germline CDR1 SGHAT, CDR2 FQNNGV.